The entry below describes one T cell receptor beta chain. Naive CD8 cells lacked CD45RO, underwent positive selection for CCR7 and left out terminally differentiated effector memory CD45RA+ cells. These data are taken from a study of shared clonotypes between healthy human individuals. V was shortened by 0 bases and J by 3 bases, with 9 bases between the two germline ends. The CDR3 is made up of 14 amino acids. Germline CDR1 is MNHNY and CDR2 is SVGAGI (reference sequence). Clones were read by immunoSEQ multiplex PCR, and TCRdb kept only the in-frame ones, dropping some. This repertoire shows 2 million to 2.5 million clones, approximately 94% found once; its top ten account for 1.5% to 2%.

V gene TRBV6-6 combines with J gene TRBJ2-7; D not certain. The source material was naive CD8+ T cells from PBMCs. The clonotype was recovered from a man aged 18 to 29 in good health. Some clones in this sample may be carry-over from other donors' samples. The CDR3 coding sequence is TGTGCCAGCAGTTACTCCCGTGATAGCTACGAGCAGTACTTC. This codes for CASSYSRDSYEQYF.